This T cell receptor (beta chain) emerged from a study of cytomegalovirus exposure and HLA in healthy donors. Study as a whole: When 398 donors were genotyped, roughly 78% of them were found to fall in the Caucasian-associated ancestry cluster. The study's findings and limits: Cytomegalovirus-associated status was assigned to about 170 TCR beta chains.

Germline V CDR1 and CDR2: SQVTM, ANQGSEA. J was trimmed by 2 bases and V by 7 bases; bases with no gene match: 2. The CDR3 runs 13 residues. Primers: 60 Vbeta forward and 13 Jbeta reverse. Assay used: immunoSEQ multiplex PCR; TCRdb lists only in-frame clones, some missing. The sample holds approximately 61,000 clones; approximately 78% are singletons and the top ten take around 7.4%. Concerning this clone itself: Its antigen is undetermined. Additional DNA sequences in this sample encode the identical CDR3.

Material: PBMCs. This clonotype was sampled from a man between 18 and 35 years old in good health and CMV-seropositive. This chain links TRBV29-1 with TRBJ2-1; 10 positions match TRBD1. Here the CDR3 reads CSGGTGAYNEQFF. The CDR3 bases are TGCAGCGGCGGGACAGGGGCCTACAATGAGCAGTTCTTC.